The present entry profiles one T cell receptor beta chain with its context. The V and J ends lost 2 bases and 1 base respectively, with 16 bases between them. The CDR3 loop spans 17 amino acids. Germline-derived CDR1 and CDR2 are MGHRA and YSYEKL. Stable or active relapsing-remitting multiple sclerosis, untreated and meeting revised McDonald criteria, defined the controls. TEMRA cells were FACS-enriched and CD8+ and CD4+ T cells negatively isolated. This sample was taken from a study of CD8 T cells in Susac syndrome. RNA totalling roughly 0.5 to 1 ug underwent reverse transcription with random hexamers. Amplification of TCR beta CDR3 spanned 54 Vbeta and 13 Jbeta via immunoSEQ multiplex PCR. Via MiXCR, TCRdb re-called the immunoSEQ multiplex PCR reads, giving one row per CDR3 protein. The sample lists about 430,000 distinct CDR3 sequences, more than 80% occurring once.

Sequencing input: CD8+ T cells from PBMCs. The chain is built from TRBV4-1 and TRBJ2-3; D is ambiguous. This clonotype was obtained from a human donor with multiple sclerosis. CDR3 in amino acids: CASSQLPPAVGTDTQYF. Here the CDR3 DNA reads TGCGCCAGCAGCCAACTACCCCCGGCTGTGGGCACAGATACGCAGTATTTT.